The rows below give T cell receptor beta chains drawn from one sample of a study of shared clonotypes between healthy human individuals. TCRdb keeps only in-frame clones here, not all; method: immunoSEQ multiplex PCR. The sample lists just over 2,000,000 clones; roughly 95% were seen once. Sequenced material: naive CD8+ T cells sorted from blood. All receptors come from a man younger than 35 in good health. Each CDR3 is given with its conserved first and last residue. The order of the fields is V gene, D gene, clone size, J gene, CDR3 DNA, CDR3 protein. The D gene is left open where the match is weak. Size tells how often a clone was seen (once, few, many) or the class of an expanded clone, and some rows leave it out.

TRBV30	TRBD1	NA	TRBJ2-7	TGTGCCTGGAGTCCCATGGACAGGTCGAGCTCCTACGAGCAGTACTTC	CAWSPMDRSSSYEQYF
TRBV7-2	NA	once	TRBJ2-7	TGTGCCAGCAGCCCACTCACAGCTTCCTCCGAGCAGTACTTC	CASSPLTASSEQYF
TRBV19	TRBD1	NA	TRBJ2-1	TGTGCCAGTAGTCCCTGGGACAGGGAGCAGTTCTTC	CASSPWDREQFF
TRBV25-1	NA	NA	TRBJ1-4	TGTGCCAGCAGTGAAGGTCGTGAAAAACTGTTTTTT	CASSEGREKLFF
TRBV7-2	NA	NA	TRBJ2-7	TGTGCCAGCAGCTTAGTTCCCGGGGCCTACGAGCAGTACTTC	CASSLVPGAYEQYF
TRBV6-6	NA	NA	TRBJ2-2	TGTGCCAGCAGTTATTTCTTGGGCGGGGAGCTGTTTTTT	CASSYFLGGELFF
TRBV9	NA	few	TRBJ1-2	TGTGCCAGCAGCCCAGGACACCTATATGGCTACACCTTC	CASSPGHLYGYTF
TRBV4-1	NA	NA	TRBJ1-5	TGCGCCAGCAGCCAAGTTTCCATGAGGGGGAACCAGCCCCAGCATTTT	CASSQVSMRGNQPQHF
TRBV29-1	NA	once	TRBJ2-2	TGCAGCGTTGAGTGGGGGCAGAACACCGGGGAGCTGTTTTTT	CSVEWGQNTGELFF
TRBV5-1	NA	NA	TRBJ1-4	TGCGCCAGCAGCTTGGATTGGGGCAGTGGGGAAAAACTGTTTTTT	CASSLDWGSGEKLFF
TRBV25-1	NA	NA	TRBJ1-5	TGTGCCGGATTCAGGGATAGCAATCAGCCCCAGCATTTT	CAGFRDSNQPQHF
TRBV28	NA	once	TRBJ1-5	TGTGCCAGCAGTTTAGGGGCAGCTCCCAATCAGCCCCAGCATTTT	CASSLGAAPNQPQHF
TRBV2	NA	NA	TRBJ2-1	TGTGCCGGGCTACACAGGGTCGGGAGCTACAATGAGCAGTTCTTC	CAGLHRVGSYNEQFF
TRBV6-6	NA	once	TRBJ1-4	TGTGCCAGCAGTTCCTTAAATGAAAAACTGTTTTTT	CASSSLNEKLFF
TRBV11-2	NA	NA	TRBJ2-1	TGTGCCAGCAGCCCAAAGGGATGGTACCCCTACAATGAGCAGTTCTTC	CASSPKGWYPYNEQFF
TRBV2	TRBD2	NA	TRBJ2-3	TGTGCCAGACTCGGGCGGGAGGGAGATACGCAGTATTTT	CARLGREGDTQYF
TRBV5-5	NA	NA	TRBJ2-7	TGTGCCAGCAGCCCCCTCCAGGGCAGTAGCGAGCAGTACTTC	CASSPLQGSSEQYF
TRBV2	NA	NA	TRBJ2-2	TGTGCCAGCAGTGATATCGACCAGTTGGAGCTGTTTTTT	CASSDIDQLELFF
TRBV10-2	NA	NA	TRBJ2-5	TGCGCCAGCAGTGGGAGGATCCCGTGGGGGACCCAGTACTTC	CASSGRIPWGTQYF
TRBV7-2	NA	NA	TRBJ2-7	TGTGCCAGCAGCTATCGGCCCTACGCCTACGAGCAGTACTTC	CASSYRPYAYEQYF
TRBV4-1	NA	NA	TRBJ1-1	TGCGCCAGCAGCCAAGATCGGACCTGGGCGGAGAGGGCTTTCTTT	CASSQDRTWAERAFF
TRBV10-2	NA	NA	TRBJ1-4	TGCGCCAGCAGTGAGTCGGATTTGGGGCTGTTTTTT	CASSESDLGLFF
TRBV6-5	NA	NA	TRBJ1-3	TGTGCCAGCAGCCCTTCAGGTTCTGGAAACACCATATATTTT	CASSPSGSGNTIYF
TRBV7-2	NA	NA	TRBJ1-6	TGTGCCAGCAGCCCCTTGCCCGGAGCGGCGAATTCACCCCTCCACTTT	CASSPLPGAANSPLHF
TRBV27	TRBD1	NA	TRBJ2-1	TGTGCCAGCAGTGCCGACAGGGTCGGTTTGGGTGAGCAGTTCTTC	CASSADRVGLGEQFF
TRBV6-1	NA	once	TRBJ2-3	TGTGCCAGCAGTGAAAAAGGGAACACAGATACGCAGTATTTT	CASSEKGNTDTQYF
TRBV19	TRBD2	NA	TRBJ2-7	TGTGCCAGTAGTCTAGCGGGTCGCTACGAGCAGTACTTC	CASSLAGRYEQYF
TRBV20-1	NA	once	TRBJ2-1	TGCAGTGCTAGTAGGGGGGTTGAGCAGTTCTTC	CSASRGVEQFF
TRBV5-6	NA	NA	TRBJ2-2	TGTGCCAGCAGCTTGGACTTGGTCGGGGAGCTGTTTTTT	CASSLDLVGELFF
TRBV9	NA	NA	TRBJ1-2	TGTGCCAGCAGCGGACAGGAGGACTATGGCTACACCTTC	CASSGQEDYGYTF